The sequence of this TCR beta chain was determined in a study of vaccination effects on CD4 cells after COVID-19. Overall study: ViraFEST used viral peptide pools to expand antigen-specific CD4+ T cells before sequencing.

This clone appeared a few times. The antigen remains undetermined. The CDR3 spans 14 residues. The V segment lost 4 bases and the J segment 5 bases; nucleotides outside the gene matches: 5. The germline gives CDR1 LGHDT, CDR2 YNNKEL (reference sequence). After roughly 11 days in culture, the CD4+ T cells were isolated. The vaccine given was either BNT162b2 or mRNA-1273, in two doses. Sequencing used immunoSEQ multiplex PCR; TCRdb keeps in-frame clones, though not all of them. Of 40,000 to 50,000 clones listed, approximately 70% are singletons. This material consisted of CD4+ T cells from PBMCs cultured without peptide, taken after COVID-19 vaccination. The receptor was isolated from a human donor who received a COVID-19 vaccine. This chain joins TRBV3-1 (or the pseudogene TRBV3-2) and TRBJ1-1; 9 bases are shared with TRBD1. The CDR3 protein is CASSRGQGWTEAFF. Written as DNA, the CDR3 is TGTGCCAGCAGCCGTGGACAGGGGTGGACTGAAGCTTTCTTT.